Sequencing of this T cell receptor (beta chain) was carried out in a study of response to subunit inactivated influenza vaccine. The J segment lost 5 bases and the V segment lost 1 base, leaving 12 bases of the junction unmatched. Per germline, CDR1 SGHTA and CDR2 FQGNSA. This CDR3 region has 17 residues. MiXCR, applied by TCRdb to the RT-PCR reads, yields one record per CDR3 protein. Found here are about 780,000 distinct CDR3 sequences, around 18% of them singletons; the top ten hold approximately 10%. As regards this clonotype: The antigen is not known.

Regarding the study as a whole: The authors suggested that few new T cells are recruited per seasonal influenza vaccination.

V and J are TRBV7-2 and TRBJ2-3; 7 bases agree with TRBD2. The sequence derives from a man aged 50 to 59 who received an inactivated influenza vaccine. The material sequenced was PBMCs from blood, taken roughly 5 days after vaccination. CDR3 region: CASSLVFSGQSGDTQYF. CDR3 nucleotide sequence: TGTGCCAGCAGCTTAGTTTTTAGCGGGCAATCCGGAGATACGCAGTATTTT. The full variable domain, rest sourced from reference TRBV7-2 and TRBJ2-3, is GAGVSQSPSNKVTEKGKDVELRCDPISGHTALYWYRQSLGQGLEFLIYFQGNSAPDKSGLPSDRFSAERTGGSVSTLTIQRTQQEDSAVYLCASSLVFSGQSGDTQYFGPGTRLTVL.